Presented here are 10 T cell receptor beta chains from one specimen sequenced in a study of CD8 T cells in ankylosing spondylitis. Findings and limits, study-wide: Seemingly distinctive of ankylosing spondylitis blood was a TCR beta motif formed by eight highly homologous variants.

These receptors have no known antigen. TCRdb fed the 5' RACE reads into MiXCR, producing one record per CDR3 protein. In the table there are roughly 700,000 distinct CDR3 sequences, around a fifth of which are singletons. Sequences were obtained from blood, either unsorted or a sorted T cell fraction (not recorded which). These receptors all stem from a male donor with ankylosing spondylitis.

The sample holds many counts of this clonotype. The chain employs TRBV2 and TRBJ2-7; 9 bases are shared with TRBD2. J gave up 6 bases and V 6 bases, and 9 bases lay outside the gene matches. CDR1 is SNHLY, CDR2 FYNNEI, per germline. This CDR3 contains 14 residues. CDR3 DNA: TGTGCCAGCAGCCAAGCGGGGGGTTTCTCCGAGCAGTACTTC. This encodes CASSQAGGFSEQYF.

The chain recombines TRBV11-2 with TRBJ1-1; D uncertain. CDR3 size: 16 residues. CDR1 is SGHAT and CDR2 is FQNNGV in the germline V gene. V lost 4 bases, J lost 1 base, and 16 bases lay in between. CDR3 protein: CASSSVGWQRNTEAFF. For the CDR3, the DNA is TGTGCCAGCAGCTCTGTGGGATGGCAGCGGAACACTGAAGCTTTCTTT.

This chain joins TRBV2 and TRBJ2-3, with 9 nucleotides matching TRBD1. Trimming removed 5 bases from V and 5 bases from J; junction bases left unmatched: 5. The length of the CDR3 is 14 residues. Germline CDR1 SNHLY, CDR2 FYNNEI. CDR3: CASSFRQGEDTQYF. As DNA, the CDR3 is TGTGCCAGCAGTTTTAGACAGGGGGAAGATACGCAGTATTTT.

Only a few counts were recorded for this clonotype. This rearrangement joins TRBV20-1 to TRBJ2-5, with 8 nucleotides matching TRBD2. Germline assignment: CDR1 DFQATT and CDR2 SNEGSKA (reference sequence). V was clipped by 3 bases and J by 6 bases; unmatched bases: 9. CDR3 length: 14 amino acids. This chain's CDR3 is CSARPAGGRQTQYF. The CDR3 nucleotides are TGCAGTGCTAGGCCTGCGGGCGGGAGGCAGACCCAGTACTTC.

In this sample, this clonotype turned up a few times. The J gene is TRBJ1-2, the V gene TRBV6-1, with TRBD1 matching over 7 bases. CDR1 is MNHNS and CDR2 is SASEGT in the germline V gene. V gave up 2 bases and J gave up 3 bases; unmatched junction bases: 6. This CDR3 comprises 15 residues. This CDR3 reads CASSESTGDYYGYTF. Written as DNA, the CDR3 is TGTGCCAGCAGTGAAAGTACAGGGGATTACTATGGCTACACCTTC.

The V and J genes are TRBV6-1 and TRBJ1-2, with unresolved D. Trimming stripped 2 bases from V and 7 bases from J, with 8 bases between. This CDR3 has 12 residues. The germline CDR1 and CDR2 sequences are MNHNS and SASEGT. The CDR3 bases are TGTGCCAGCAGTGAATCTGGGGTTGGCTACACCTTC. It specifies CASSESGVGYTF.

This chain links TRBV5-1 with TRBJ2-5; no clear D gene. The V and J ends lost 4 bases and 5 bases respectively, with 12 bases between them. The germline V gene has CDR1 SGHRS and CDR2 YFSETQ. The CDR3 extends over 13 amino acids. CDR3 coding DNA: TGCGCCAGCAGCGCCGATCTAGGGGAGACCCAGTACTTC. Protein: CASSADLGETQYF.

This chain uses TRBV7-6 with TRBJ2-1; a possible D gene is TRBD2 (5 bases). V was trimmed by 1 base and J by 4 bases, leaving 20 bases between them. The CDR3 loop spans 18 amino acids. Germline V gene data show CDR1 as SGHVS and CDR2 as FNYEAQ. CDR3 sequence (DNA): TGTGCCAGCAGCTTAGGGCGCCAAAGTCCCGGGATATACAATGAGCAGTTCTTC. Amino acid sequence: CASSLGRQSPGIYNEQFF.

The V and J genes are TRBV6-5 and TRBJ1-2; the D is unclear. Germline CDR1 MNHEY, CDR2 SVGAGI. V shed 2 bases and J shed 3 bases, with 22 bases lying between them. The CDR3 is made up of 18 amino acids. The CDR3 region has the DNA TGTGCCAGCAGTTACCGAGGTGGCGGCCCCTTCATCGACTATGGCTACACCTTC. Protein sequence: CASSYRGGGPFIDYGYTF.

The chain links TRBV7-9 to TRBJ1-2; D is possibly TRBD1 (5 bases). CDR3 length: 15 amino acids. V lost 5 bases, J lost 0 bases, and 13 bases lay in between. Germline-derived CDR1 and CDR2 are SEHNR and FQNEAQ (reference sequence). CDR3 sequence reads: CASSPSGVTNYGYTF. CDR3 nucleotide sequence: TGTGCCAGCAGCCCCTCGGGGGTCACTAACTATGGCTACACCTTC.